Below, 29 T cell receptor beta chains from the same sample are listed, as sequenced in a study of T cells in Graves' hyperthyroidism and ophthalmopathy (dated 2019 in TCRdb). Library creation used multiplex PCR. The instrument given in TCRdb is Illumina HiSeq 2000. The TCR beta CDR3 regions were amplified from RNA transcripts. The first round of RT-PCR for the TCR CDR3 was performed with the HTBI primer set and the Qiagen OneStep RT-PCR kit. TCRdb itself trimmed the public reads at Q25 with fastp, ran MiXCR and retained productive beta chains. When rows share a CDR3 protein, they turn into one entry using the most common DNA and genes. The sample table shows about 690,000 distinct CDR3 sequences, and roughly 17% are seen once. About 16% of the sample lies in the top ten. The sequencing sample was made of blood. All receptors come from a man aged 50 to 59 with Graves' hyperthyroidism.

V usage is TRBV27 and J usage is TRBJ2-7, with no clear D. V dropped 4 bases and J dropped 2 bases, with 9 bases sitting between them. CDR1 and CDR2 from the germline V gene are MNHEY and SMNVEV (reference sequence). This CDR3 is 13 amino acids long. CDR3: CASSWAETYEQYF. In DNA form, the CDR3 reads TGTGCCAGCAGTTGGGCCGAGACCTACGAGCAGTACTTC.

There are many counts of this clonotype. The chain couples TRBV7-3 to TRBJ2-1; 11 bases are a match to TRBD2. There are 17 residues in the CDR3. Trimming took 0 bases from V and 3 from J; bases not matched to a gene: 4. Germline V gene lookup returns CDR1 SGHTA and CDR2 FQGTGA. The CDR3 sequence: CASSLTLGLADYNEQFF. The CDR3 nucleotides read TGTGCCAGCAGCTTAACGCTGGGACTAGCGGACTACAATGAGCAGTTCTTC.

This clonotype appeared many times. V and J are TRBV2 and TRBJ2-7, with 7 bases fitting TRBD1. This CDR3 is 13 amino acids long. J gave up 2 bases and V 7 bases, and 5 bases lay outside the gene matches. Germline assignment: CDR1 SNHLY and CDR2 FYNNEI. CDR3 DNA: TGTGCCAGCAATCTCAGGGGGACCTACGAGCAGTACTTC. It specifies CASNLRGTYEQYF.

This clonotype was found many times. V gene TRBV30 combines with J gene TRBJ2-7, with D tentatively TRBD2 (5 bases). Trimming pared 2 bases from V and 0 bases from J, leaving 11 bases between. Germline V lookup: CDR1 GTSNPN, CDR2 SVGIG (reference sequence). CDR3 length equals 14 residues. In nucleotides, the CDR3 is TGTGCCTGGAGTAGAGGGATCCTCTCCTACGAGCAGTACTTC. Translation gives CAWSRGILSYEQYF.

The rearrangement links TRBV20-1 to TRBJ2-7, with TRBD2 matching 11 bases. Germline lookup yields CDR1 DFQATT and CDR2 SNEGSKA (reference sequence). This CDR3 has 16 amino acids. The J segment lost 0 bases and the V segment lost 2 bases, leaving 6 bases of the junction unmatched. In DNA form, the CDR3 reads TGCAGTGCTAGATCAGGACTAGCGGGCCTCTCCTACGAGCAGTACTTC. This encodes CSARSGLAGLSYEQYF.

This clonotype was counted ten times or more. The J gene is TRBJ1-1, the V gene TRBV5-1, with D perhaps TRBD1 (6 bases). Trimming took off 5 bases at V and 5 bases at J, with 13 bases between the two ends. Germline-derived CDR1 and CDR2 are SGHRS and YFSETQ. There are 13 residues in the CDR3. The CDR3: CASRRQAGTEAFF. For the CDR3, the DNA is TGCGCCAGCAGAAGACAGGCTGGGACTGAAGCTTTCTTT.

Only a few counts were recorded for this clonotype. The junction differs from germline at one of its ends, possibly a read error. The chain employs TRBV18 and TRBJ2-1; D is possibly TRBD1 or TRBD2 (5 bases each). Germline assignment: CDR1 KGHSH and CDR2 LQKENI. The CDR3 sequence is 18 residues long. The CDR3 DNA sequence: TGTGCCAGCCCACCTCGTGGGGTAGCGACAGTAAACTACAATGAGCAGTTCTTC. It codes for CASPPRGVATVNYNEQFF.

This sequence joins TRBV11-2 and TRBJ2-5; tentatively, D is TRBD2 (6 bases). CDR3 length equals 16 residues. Germline V gives CDR1 SGHAT, CDR2 FQNNGV. Trimming cost V 1 base and J 2 bases, with 14 bases left between them. Here the CDR3 reads CASSLVMASVQETQYF. Here the CDR3 DNA reads TGTGCCAGCAGCTTAGTGATGGCTAGCGTACAAGAGACCCAGTACTTC.

In its sample, this clonotype was seen many times. This sequence joins TRBV28 and TRBJ2-7; 11 nucleotides agree with TRBD1. With 4 bases clipped from V and 0 bases from J, the junction kept 5 bases outside the gene matches. This CDR3 spans 16 amino acids. From germline, CDR1 is MDHEN and CDR2 SYDVKM. CDR3 sequence (DNA): TGTGCCAGCAGTTCGCCGGGACAGGGGGACTCCTACGAGCAGTACTTC. Encoded protein: CASSSPGQGDSYEQYF.

This clonotype has a count of ten or more. This chain uses TRBV2 with TRBJ1-1; D remains unclear. The CDR3 covers 12 residues. V lost 4 bases and J lost 0, with 3 bases in between. Germline V gene lookup returns CDR1 SNHLY and CDR2 FYNNEI. The CDR3 loop is CASSVVNTEAFF. CDR3 DNA: TGTGCCAGCAGTGTTGTGAACACTGAAGCTTTCTTT.

J is TRBJ2-1 and V is TRBV30; a weak D match, TRBD1 (6 bases). The germline V gene encodes CDR1 GTSNPN and CDR2 SVGIG (reference sequence). V was cut by 6 bases and J by 0 bases, with 15 bases left in between. This CDR3 is built from 15 residues. CDR3 protein: CACKTARGSYNEQFF. CDR3 nucleotide sequence: TGTGCCTGTAAAACAGCCAGGGGCTCCTACAATGAGCAGTTCTTC.

The chain employs TRBV3-1 and TRBJ2-7; TRBD1 matches 9 bases. The CDR3 extends over 17 amino acids. CDR1 is LGHDT, CDR2 YNNKEL, per germline (reference sequence). V gave up 0 bases and J gave up 2 bases; unmatched junction bases: 8. CDR3 amino acids: CASSQDYGQGKTYEQYF. CDR3 in DNA: TGTGCCAGCAGCCAAGATTACGGACAGGGGAAAACCTACGAGCAGTACTTC.

This clonotype was detected once. At one end, the junction sequence differs from germline, possibly due to a read error. The rearrangement uses TRBV5-1 and TRBJ1-2; TRBD1 agrees at 9 bases. The CDR3 extends over 14 amino acids. Germline CDR1 reads SGHRS; CDR2 reads YFSETQ. DNA for the CDR3: TGTGCCGGCAGCTACCCGGGACAGGGAGGCGGCTACACCTTC. This encodes CAGSYPGQGGGYTF.

This clonotype was seen a few times. The chain couples TRBV6-7 to TRBJ2-1; D ambiguous. TRBV6-7 is noted as an ORF with a role that remains uncertain. The CDR3 consists of 16 residues. With 2 bases removed from V and 1 base from J, the gap between germline ends came to 12 bases. The CDR3 DNA is TGTGCCAGCAGTTACATGTCTAGACGTTCCTACAATGAGCAGTTCTTC. As protein: CASSYMSRRSYNEQFF.

This clonotype was seen repeatedly, ten times or more. The chain carries TRBV11-2 and TRBJ1-1; no firm D call. Germline lookup yields CDR1 SGHAT and CDR2 FQNNGV. The V end lost 0 bases, the J end lost 1 base, and 15 bases lay between the germline ends. This CDR3 comprises 17 residues. Here the CDR3 reads CASSLDPVRRRNTEAFF. CDR3 sequence (DNA): TGTGCCAGCAGCTTAGATCCGGTACGAAGGAGGAACACTGAAGCTTTCTTT.

There are many counts of this clonotype. V usage is TRBV27 and J usage is TRBJ2-3, with 10 nucleotides matching TRBD2. The ends lost 5 bases at V and 5 bases at J; junction bases unmatched: 10. This CDR3 has 16 residues. The germline V gene has CDR1 MNHEY and CDR2 SMNVEV (reference sequence). CDR3 DNA: TGTGCCAGCAGTCCTCGGCTAGCGGGAGTGCAAGATACGCAGTATTTT. Protein product: CASSPRLAGVQDTQYF.

Many counts were recorded for this clonotype. This chain uses TRBV28 with TRBJ2-7; D gene ambiguous. Germline lookup yields CDR1 MDHEN and CDR2 SYDVKM. The V gene lost 5 bases and the J gene lost 7 bases, with 18 bases spanning the gap. CDR3 length: 14 amino acids. The CDR3 region is CASSPAVASGEQYF. CDR3 nucleotides: TGTGCCAGCAGTCCCGCCGTAGCCTCTGGGGAGCAGTACTTC. Full variable domain (outside the CDR3, taken from reference TRBV28 and TRBJ2-7): DVKVTQSSRYLVKRTGEKVFLECVQDMDHENMFWYRQDPGLGLRLIYFSYDVKMKEKGDIPEGYSVSREKKERFSLILESASTNQTSMYLCASSPAVASGEQYFGPGTRLTVT.

This clonotype has at least ten counts. The chain recombines TRBV19 with TRBJ2-3; D possibly corresponds to TRBD2 (6 bases). V shed 5 bases and J shed 2 bases, with 8 bases lying between them. This CDR3 region has 13 residues. CDR1 is LNHDA, CDR2 SQIVND, per germline (reference sequence). In nucleotides, the CDR3 is TGTGCCAGTAGTGTGGACTACACAGATACGCAGTATTTT. It translates to CASSVDYTDTQYF.

The J gene is TRBJ2-7, the V gene TRBV5-1, with 8 bases identical to TRBD1. Germline V gene lookup returns CDR1 SGHRS and CDR2 YFSETQ. The CDR3 consists of 14 residues. The V segment lost 0 bases and the J segment 5 bases; nucleotides outside the gene matches: 4. CDR3 region: CASSLAGTGHEQYF. DNA of the CDR3: TGCGCCAGCAGCTTGGCGGGGACAGGCCACGAGCAGTACTTC. The complete variable domain, with remaining parts taken from reference TRBV5-1 and TRBJ2-7, reads KAGVTQTPRYLIKTRGQQVTLSCSPISGHRSVSWYQQTPGQGLQFLFEYFSETQRNKGNFPGRFSGRQFSNSRSEMNVSTLELGDSALYLCASSLAGTGHEQYFGPGTRLTVT.

This clonotype was observed many times. DNA for the CDR3: TGTGCCAGCAGCCAAGCGGGAGGGCCGGGTAATGAGCAGTTCTTC. This gives the protein CASSQAGGPGNEQFF. The rearrangement uses TRBV6-4 and TRBJ2-1; TRBD2 aligns across 10 bases. Looked up from germline, CDR1 is MRHNA and CDR2 is SNTAGT. This CDR3 is built from 15 residues. The trim removed 6 bases at V and 7 bases at J, leaving 9 bases unmatched.

For this clonotype: Germline and junction disagree at one end, which may indicate a read error. The rearrangement joins TRBV27 to TRBJ2-7; D not certain. This CDR3 region has 15 residues. Germline lookup yields CDR1 MNHEY and CDR2 SMNVEV (reference sequence). The CDR3 coding sequence is TGTGCCGGCAGTCCAGCCTTAGGCGGTTCCTACGAGCAGTACTTC. This translates into CAGSPALGGSYEQYF.

V usage is TRBV3-1 and J usage is TRBJ2-1; TRBD2 aligns across 8 bases. V gave up 0 bases and J gave up 5 bases; unmatched junction bases: 3. The CDR3 totals 15 residues. Per germline, CDR1 LGHDT and CDR2 YNNKEL (reference sequence). CDR3 coding DNA: TGTGCCAGCAGCCAAGATTGGCGGGAGGACAATGAGCAGTTCTTC. It codes for CASSQDWREDNEQFF.

CDR3: CASGVANYGYTF. In DNA form, the CDR3 reads TGTGCCAGCGGAGTAGCTAACTATGGCTACACCTTC. This chain joins TRBV28 and TRBJ1-2; D is uncertain. V lost 8 bases and J lost 0, with 7 bases in between. This CDR3 has 12 amino acids. Germline loops: CDR1 MDHEN, CDR2 SYDVKM.

This clonotype has at least ten counts. The V call is TRBV5-6, the J call TRBJ2-1; D unclear. The CDR3 consists of 13 residues. The V and J ends lost 2 bases and 8 bases respectively, with 11 bases between them. CDR1 and CDR2 (germline): SGHDT, YYEEEE. The CDR3 region is CASSFRNDDEQFF. The CDR3, as DNA: TGTGCCAGCAGCTTCCGTAACGATGATGAGCAGTTCTTC. The complete variable domain, with remaining parts taken from reference TRBV5-6 and TRBJ2-1, reads DAGVTQSPTHLIKTRGQQVTLRCSPKSGHDTVSWYQQALGQGPQFIFQYYEEEERQRGNFPDRFSGHQFPNYSSELNVNALLLGDSALYLCASSFRNDDEQFFGPGTRLTVL.

This clonotype occurred many times. This rearrangement joins TRBV6-5 to TRBJ2-7, with D unresolved. Germline CDR1 MNHEY, CDR2 SVGAGI. V gave up 0 bases and J gave up 2 bases, with 2 bases separating them. The CDR3 length is 12 residues. Here the CDR3 reads CASSYSPYEQYF. The CDR3 bases are TGTGCCAGCAGTTACTCCCCCTACGAGCAGTACTTC.

This clonotype was seen a single time. This may stem from a read error, because a much larger clone lies one nucleotide away. The rearrangement uses TRBV6-1 and TRBJ2-1, with 7 bases matching TRBD2. This CDR3 contains 18 residues. Germline assignment: CDR1 MNHNS and CDR2 SASEGT. Unmatched junction bases numbered 20, after V lost 6 bases and J lost 6 bases. CDR3 bases: TGTGCCAGCAGGGGGGATATTGAGGAAGCGGGACTATTCAATGAGCAGTTCTTC. Protein sequence: CASRGDIEEAGLFNEQFF.

This clonotype was seen repeatedly, ten times or more. The gene calls are TRBV2 and TRBJ2-1, with 7 bases matching TRBD2. V lost 7 bases and J lost 4; bases outside the gene matches: 4. Germline V gene lookup returns CDR1 SNHLY and CDR2 FYNNEI. There are 13 residues in the CDR3. The chain's CDR3 is CASNQREYNEQFF. CDR3 coding DNA: TGTGCCAGCAATCAGCGGGAATACAATGAGCAGTTCTTC.

This chain connects TRBV12-3 or TRBV12-4 to TRBJ2-1, with D perhaps TRBD1 or TRBD2 (5 bases each). The CDR3 covers 11 residues. V gave up 9 bases and J gave up 9 bases, with 12 bases separating them. DNA for the CDR3: TGTGCCAGTAAGTCAGGGAGTGAGCAGTTCTTC. Translated: CASKSGSEQFF.

This clonotype was observed a few times. This sequence joins TRBV5-1 and TRBJ2-7; TRBD2 aligns across 7 bases. V lost 5 bases and J lost 4; bases outside the gene matches: 9. Germline V gene sequence: CDR1 SGHRS, CDR2 YFSETQ. The CDR3 is made up of 14 amino acids. In DNA, the CDR3 is TGCGCCAGCAGACCGGGAGGACTTTTATACGAGCAGTACTTC. Encoded protein: CASRPGGLLYEQYF.